The present TCR beta chain was sequenced within a study of cytomegalovirus exposure and HLA in healthy donors. For this clone: No antigen is known for it.

Study-wide points: Cytomegalovirus status was reportedly diagnosed by the classifier with high sensitivity and specificity.

Repertoires were generated with immunoSEQ multiplex PCR, while TCRdb's copy carries only in-frame clones and drops some. The table records 140,000 to 150,000 clones, just over 90% of them present only once. The germline CDR1 and CDR2 sequences are SGHTA and FQGNSA. The CDR3 runs to 15 residues. The ends were cut back, 2 bases at V and 0 bases at J, with 11 bases in the middle. The sequenced sample consisted of PBMCs. This sequence originates from a man in his late teens or twenties in good health and CMV-seronegative. This chain links TRBV7-2 with TRBJ2-7; D possibly corresponds to TRBD2 (6 bases). The CDR3 bases are TGTGCCAGCAGCTTACTTTGGGGGGTCTCCTACGAGCAGTACTTC. Its translation: CASSLLWGVSYEQYF.